The rows below give T cell receptor beta chains drawn from one sample of a study of T-cell memory formation after mild COVID-19. TCRdb independently ran MiXCR on the 5' RACE reads; one entry per CDR3 protein. The sample shows roughly 620,000 distinct CDR3 sequences, about 20% of them seen only once. The sequencing input was PBMCs or a T cell subset sorted from them (not recorded which). These receptors all stem from an adult woman who had mild COVID-19 (a few samples of this study predate the infection). Cell type and time point are not known. Each CDR3 is given with its conserved first and last residue. The D gene is left open where the match is weak. Some rows mark clone size as missing; the rest say once, few, many or name a class of expanded clone.

D gene	J gene	clone size	V gene	CDR3 DNA	CDR3 protein
-	TRBJ1-1	-	TRBV5-1	TGCGCCAGCAGCTTGGTGGCCTCCTACACTGAAGCTTTCTTT	CASSLVASYTEAFF
TRBD1	TRBJ2-5	-	TRBV18	TGTGCCAGCTCACCGGACAGGGATGAGACCCAGTACTTC	CASSPDRDETQYF
TRBD1	TRBJ2-7	few	TRBV5-6	TGTGCCAGCAGCTTGCCGGGACAGGTGGCCCTGGTGCCGGTGGGGCAGTACTTC	CASSLPGQVALVPVGQYF
TRBD2	TRBJ2-5	few	TRBV7-7	TGTGCCAGCAGCCCCGGACTAGTTAGGGAGACCCAGTACTTC	CASSPGLVRETQYF
TRBD1	TRBJ2-2	few	TRBV7-3	TGTGCCAGCAGCTTGACAGGGGGCGGCACCGGGGAGCTGTTTTTT	CASSLTGGGTGELFF
TRBD1	TRBJ1-1	few	TRBV7-9	TGTGCCACATCCCCGGGACAGCAGAACACTGAAGCTTTCTTT	CATSPGQQNTEAFF
TRBD2	TRBJ2-3	-	TRBV10-3	TGTGCCATCAGGTCGACTGTGGGGGGGGTCACAGATACGCAGTATTTT	CAIRSTVGGVTDTQYF
-	TRBJ1-1	few	TRBV5-1	TGCGCCAGCAGGGACCTGGGACGGTTGAACACTGAAGCTTTCTTT	CASRDLGRLNTEAFF
-	TRBJ1-1	-	TRBV29-1	TGCAGCGTTCGACCCCCAGGGATGTTGGCTGAAGCTTTCTTT	CSVRPPGMLAEAFF
-	TRBJ2-7	few	TRBV7-9	TGTGCCAGCAGCCCTTCCGGGGGACCGGGGGTCTACGAGCAGTACTTC	CASSPSGGPGVYEQYF
TRBD2	TRBJ2-2	few	TRBV12-3/TRBV12-4	TGTGCCAGCAGTTCAGTAGCGGGGGGGCCGGGCACCGGGGAGCTGTTTTTT	CASSSVAGGPGTGELFF
-	TRBJ2-1	-	TRBV6-5	TGTGCCAGCAGCCCTTTGGACCAGATATATGAGCAGTTCTTC	CASSPLDQIYEQFF
TRBD2	TRBJ2-7	-	TRBV7-6	TGTGCCAGCAGTTCCTTAGCGGGAGCTCCCTACGAGCAGTACTTC	CASSSLAGAPYEQYF
TRBD1	TRBJ2-7	few	TRBV20-1	TGCAGTGCAGGGGGGAGGACAGGGCTCCTTTACGAGCAGTACTTC	CSAGGRTGLLYEQYF
TRBD1	TRBJ1-5	-	TRBV12-3/TRBV12-4	TGTGCCAGCAGACCCGGGCCGGGACAGCGCGGTCAGCCCCAGCATTTT	CASRPGPGQRGQPQHF
-	TRBJ1-4	few	TRBV18	TGTGCCAGCTCTGAGGGGCTTGATGAAAAACTGTTTTTT	CASSEGLDEKLFF
-	TRBJ2-7	-	TRBV12-5	TGTGCTAGTGGTTTGGGGGGCCTCGGTTACGAGCAGTACTTC	CASGLGGLGYEQYF
-	TRBJ1-1	once	TRBV18	TGTGCCAGCTCACCACTCGGGCAGGGAGACACTGAAGCTTTCTTT	CASSPLGQGDTEAFF
-	TRBJ2-7	many	TRBV4-1	TGCGCCAGCAGCCCCAGCCCGCGGGGCTACGAGCAGTACTTC	CASSPSPRGYEQYF
TRBD1	TRBJ2-2	few	TRBV12-5	TGTGCTAGTGGTTTGGGGTCAGGGGGAATCGCCGGGGAGCTGTTTTTT	CASGLGSGGIAGELFF
TRBD1	TRBJ1-5	few	TRBV9	TGTGCCAGCAGCGTGACAGGGAGCAATCAGCCCCAGCATTTT	CASSVTGSNQPQHF
TRBD2	TRBJ2-1	-	TRBV12-3/TRBV12-4	TGTGCCAGCAGGGGACTAGCGGGAGTTCCCGCCTACAATGAGCAGTTCTTC	CASRGLAGVPAYNEQFF
-	TRBJ1-1	few	TRBV11-2	TGTGCCAGCAGCTTGCACCTGGTTGACACTGAAGCTTTCTTT	CASSLHLVDTEAFF
-	TRBJ1-3	-	TRBV5-1	TGCGCCAGCACCGGACAGCCCTCTGGAAACACCATATATTTT	CASTGQPSGNTIYF
-	TRBJ1-1	-	TRBV20-1	TGCAGTGCTAGTTACAGGAGTTACACTGAAGCTTTCTTT	CSASYRSYTEAFF
-	TRBJ2-7	-	TRBV15	TGTGCCACCAGCGTGGGATTAAGGGGGGAAGCTTACGAGCAGTACTTC	CATSVGLRGEAYEQYF
-	TRBJ2-2	many	TRBV5-6	TGTGCCAGCAGGACGAACACCGGGGAGCTGTTTTTT	CASRTNTGELFF
TRBD2	TRBJ2-1	few	TRBV5-1	TGCGCCAGCAGCCTTAATGTACTAGCGGGAGTCTACAATGAGCAGTTCTTC	CASSLNVLAGVYNEQFF
TRBD1	TRBJ2-3	few	TRBV12-3/TRBV12-4	TGTGCCAGCAGTCCGCGACAGGGTATAGATACGCAGTATTTT	CASSPRQGIDTQYF
-	TRBJ2-2	few	TRBV6-5	TGTGCCAGCAGTTACTCGACCGCGGGGTCCGGGGAGCTGTTTTTT	CASSYSTAGSGELFF
-	TRBJ2-1	few	TRBV12-3/TRBV12-4	TGTGCCAGCAGGGATACAGGGCCCCTTTACAATGAGCAGTTCTTC	CASRDTGPLYNEQFF
-	TRBJ2-3	-	TRBV3-1	TGTGCCAGCAGCCCCCCGGGTCTTCGTACGCAGTATTTT	CASSPPGLRTQYF
-	TRBJ1-2	-	TRBV6-2/TRBV6-3	TGTGCCAGCAGTTTGTACCCTGGGAGCTATGGCTACACCTTC	CASSLYPGSYGYTF
-	TRBJ1-1	-	TRBV4-1	TGCGCCAGCAGCCAAGGGGCAGAGCCCCTGAACACTGAAGCTTTCTTT	CASSQGAEPLNTEAFF
-	TRBJ2-1	-	TRBV4-3	TGCGCCAGCAGCCCATCCACAGGGTCCCTCCACAATGAGCAGTTCTTC	CASSPSTGSLHNEQFF
-	TRBJ2-1	few	TRBV20-1	TGCAGTGCGTCGACAGCTACCTCGCAGTTGCGGAATGAGCAGTTCTTC	CSASTATSQLRNEQFF
TRBD1	TRBJ2-7	-	TRBV7-9	TGTGCCAGCAGCTTCGCGGACAGGGGGGCCTACGAGCAGTACTTC	CASSFADRGAYEQYF
-	TRBJ2-3	-	TRBV12-3/TRBV12-4	TGTGCCAGCAGTTTAGGTGCGGGAACCTTGCTAACGCAGTATTTT	CASSLGAGTLLTQYF
TRBD1	TRBJ1-1	-	TRBV5-1	TGCGCCAGCGGCCTGGCAGGGGGCTTCACTGAAGCTTTCTTT	CASGLAGGFTEAFF
-	TRBJ2-7	-	TRBV12-3/TRBV12-4	TGTGCCAGCAGGACGGGACAAGCCTACGAGCAGTACTTC	CASRTGQAYEQYF
TRBD1	TRBJ2-3	few	TRBV5-4	TGTGCCAGCAGCTTGGGGGGGACAGCCCGCACAGATACGCAGTATTTT	CASSLGGTARTDTQYF
-	TRBJ2-2	few	TRBV7-9	TGTGCCGGGGGGCCCGGCACCGGGGAGCTGTTTTTT	CAGGPGTGELFF
-	TRBJ2-7	-	TRBV6-2/TRBV6-3	TGTGCCAGCAGTTACGGCCCCAGCGGGCATCCCTACGAGCAGTACTTC	CASSYGPSGHPYEQYF
-	TRBJ2-5	few	TRBV7-9	TGTGCCAGCAGCCCAACAATAGGCCAAGAGACCCAGTACTTC	CASSPTIGQETQYF
-	TRBJ1-1	once	TRBV3-1	TGTGCCAGCAGCCAACGTAGGGGGGCCGGCACTGAAGCTTTCTTT	CASSQRRGAGTEAFF
TRBD2	TRBJ2-7	few	TRBV7-9	TGTGCCAGCAGCCCGGGACTAGCCCTCCACGAGCAGTACTTC	CASSPGLALHEQYF
-	TRBJ1-3	-	TRBV7-8	TGTGCCAGCAGCCAAACCCGGACGGAGAGAAACACCATATATTTT	CASSQTRTERNTIYF
TRBD1	TRBJ1-2	-	TRBV29-1	TGCAGCGTTGAGAGGACAGGGGGATATGGCTACACCTTC	CSVERTGGYGYTF
-	TRBJ1-5	few	TRBV11-1	TGTGCCAGCAGCTTAGTTCCCAGGGCGTTTAGGTATAGCAATCAGCCCCAGCATTTT	CASSLVPRAFRYSNQPQHF
-	TRBJ1-5	-	TRBV30	TGTGCCTGTGGAACGAGGGAACAGCCCCAGCATTTT	CACGTREQPQHF